What follows is one T cell receptor (beta chain) and its context. What it binds is not known. This sample stems from a study of glioma-infiltrating T cells after dendritic cell vaccination. Looking at the study overall: Patients received autologous tumor lysate-pulsed dendritic cell vaccination between 2003 and 2012.

General study findings and limits: Few patients contributed both blood and tumor specimens.

The primer mix had 60 V beta and 13 J beta primers. Using immunoSEQ multiplex PCR, the repertoire was profiled, and TCRdb retains in-frame clones only, with some absent. This table holds 55,000 to 75,000 clones, roughly 80% found once. Regarding time point: after dendritic cell vaccination, including at tumor progression/relapse. PBMC sampling occurred before vaccination, two weeks after the third dose, and at progression. The germline V and J ends were trimmed by 4 bases and 7 bases, with 16 bases remaining between them. Germline V gene sequence: CDR1 GTSNPN, CDR2 SVGIG (reference sequence). The CDR3 loop spans 14 amino acids.

This sequence was found in a human donor with glioblastoma. The sample in question was blood, obtained after dendritic cell vaccination. This rearrangement joins TRBV30 to TRBJ2-2, with D unresolved. Written as DNA, the CDR3 is TGTGCCTGGATTGCCCCGGTGTTTAGCGGGGAGCTGTTTTTT. Protein: CAWIAPVFSGELFF.